This entry lists 21 T cell receptor beta chains sequenced from one sample in a study of identical twins. TCRdb redid the calling of the 5' RACE reads with MiXCR, one entry per CDR3 protein. This table holds approximately 210,000 distinct CDR3 sequences, roughly a tenth found once. Sequenced input: memory (CD45RO+) T cells sorted from blood. Receptor source: a woman younger than 30 in good health.

V usage is TRBV6-1 and J usage is TRBJ1-1, with a weak D call TRBD1 (6 bases). The germline V gene encodes CDR1 MNHNS and CDR2 SASEGT. Trimming stripped 2 bases from V and 1 base from J, with 11 bases between. This CDR3 contains 15 residues. The CDR3 bases are TGTGCCAGCAGTGAACAGGGGACACAGAACACTGAAGCTTTCTTT. It specifies CASSEQGTQNTEAFF.

This sequence joins TRBV12-3 or TRBV12-4 and TRBJ2-3; 9 bases are shared with TRBD2. The CDR3 totals 14 residues. Trimming removed 4 bases from V and 7 bases from J; junction bases left unmatched: 6. CDR3 in amino acids: CASSSGTSFHTQYF. CDR3 nucleotides: TGTGCCAGCAGTTCCGGGACTAGCTTCCATACGCAGTATTTT.

This clonotype was counted between two and nine times. J is TRBJ1-1 and V is TRBV2; tentative D call: TRBD1 (5 bases). V was pared by 6 bases and J by 3 bases, with 11 bases between. Germline V lookup: CDR1 SNHLY, CDR2 FYNNEI. This CDR3 is 13 amino acids long. The CDR3 reads CASRDSPDTEAFF. CDR3 bases: TGTGCCAGCAGAGACAGTCCAGACACTGAAGCTTTCTTT.

The J gene is TRBJ2-5, the V gene TRBV7-9; no firm D call. The V gene's germline CDR1 is SEHNR and CDR2 FQNEAQ (reference sequence). With 0 bases removed from V and 5 bases from J, the gap between germline ends came to 7 bases. This CDR3 has 13 amino acids. The CDR3 region has the DNA TGTGCCAGCAGCTTAGCTCAGCTGGAGACCCAGTACTTC. Translating it yields CASSLAQLETQYF.

The V call is TRBV21-1, the J call TRBJ2-3; no DNA check was done on the table's D call, TRBD2. TRBV21-1 is a listed pseudogene. The CDR3 consists of 15 residues. The CDR3 DNA follows: TGTGCCAGCAGCGCCGGGGAGCGGGAAAGGGATACGCAGTATTTT. The encoded protein is CASSAGERERDTQYF.

Only a few counts were recorded for this clonotype. The V and J genes are TRBV3-1 and TRBJ2-1; D gene uncertain. There are 13 residues in the CDR3. V was clipped by 3 bases and J by 2 bases, with 5 bases between them. Per germline, CDR1 LGHDT and CDR2 YNNKEL (reference sequence). CDR3 sequence (DNA): TGTGCCAGCAGCCATACAGCCTACAATGAGCAGTTCTTC. It specifies CASSHTAYNEQFF.

This clonotype appeared a single time. The CDR3 loop is CASKGGGSGHNEQFF. The CDR3 DNA is TGTGCCAGCAAGGGTGGCGGGAGCGGCCACAATGAGCAGTTCTTC. The chain links TRBV11-3 to TRBJ2-1; the match to TRBD2 covers 7 bases. There are 15 residues in the CDR3. Losses at the gene ends were 7 bases for V and 5 bases for J; bases not matched to a gene: 11. CDR1 SGHNT and CDR2 YENEEA come from the germline V gene.

This clonotype was recorded a few times. A junction boundary mismatches the germline segment, possibly from a read error. CDR3 in amino acids: CASSIAGQGGFGYTF. The CDR3 nucleotides are TGTGCCAGCAGCATAGCGGGACAGGGGGGGTTTGGCTACACCTTC. The chain employs TRBV7-9 and TRBJ1-2; the match to TRBD1 covers 11 bases. This CDR3 comprises 15 residues. Germline V CDR1 and CDR2: SEHNR, FQNEAQ (reference sequence). Together with reference TRBV7-9 and TRBJ1-2, the CDR3 gives the full variable domain: DTGVSQNPRHKITKRGQNVTFRCDPISEHNRLYWYRQTLGQGPEFLTYFQNEAQLEKSRLLSDRFSAERPKGSFSTLEIQRTEQGDSAMYLCASSIAGQGGFGYTFGSGTRLTVV.

This clonotype was detected only a few times. This chain joins TRBV3-1 and TRBJ2-7; 7 positions match TRBD1. With 3 bases clipped from V and 2 bases from J, the junction kept 1 base outside the gene matches. Germline V lookup: CDR1 LGHDT, CDR2 YNNKEL (reference sequence). The CDR3 covers 13 residues. The CDR3 nucleotides are TGTGCCAGCAGCCACACAGGGGCCTACGAGCAGTACTTC. Translating gives CASSHTGAYEQYF.

This clonotype was counted only a few times. The CDR3 sequence: CASPGQSGEKLFF. The CDR3 DNA is TGTGCCAGCCCGGGACAATCTGGTGAAAAACTGTTTTTT. The chain couples TRBV2 to TRBJ1-4; D is perhaps TRBD1 (6 bases). V lost 8 bases and J lost 7, with 14 bases in between. The CDR3 is 13 residues long. Germline CDR1 reads SNHLY; CDR2 reads FYNNEI.

This clonotype was observed a few times. V usage is TRBV3-1 and J usage is TRBJ2-7; D gene uncertain. Germline V gene data show CDR1 as LGHDT and CDR2 as YNNKEL (reference sequence). V shed 1 base and J shed 0 bases, with 10 bases lying between them. The CDR3 has 15 residues. The CDR3 nucleotides read TGTGCCAGCAGCCAAGTCCCCTGGTCCTCCTACGAGCAGTACTTC. This codes for CASSQVPWSSYEQYF.

In regard to this clonotype: The CDR3 ends on some other residue instead of the conserved phenylalanine or tryptophan, so this is likely a read error. The chain is built from TRBV10-3 and TRBJ2-7, with unresolved D. This CDR3 comprises 11 residues. V was trimmed by 6 bases and J by 5 bases, leaving 8 bases between them. Per the germline V gene, CDR1 is ENHRY and CDR2 is SYGVKD. CDR3 DNA sequence: TGTGCCATCAGAATTAGAGACGAGCAGTACCTC. As protein: CAIRIRDEQYL.

This clonotype appeared a few times. The rearrangement links TRBV11-2 to TRBJ2-1, with 8 bases matching TRBD1. V was clipped by 5 bases and J by 3 bases; unmatched bases: 12. This CDR3 region has 17 residues. The V gene's germline CDR1 is SGHAT and CDR2 FQNNGV. CDR3 in amino acids: CASSVFHGQGRYNEQFF. CDR3 DNA: TGTGCCAGCAGCGTTTTCCATGGACAGGGTCGCTACAATGAGCAGTTCTTC.

This clonotype has just a few counts. This sequence joins TRBV2 and TRBJ2-3, with D possibly being TRBD1 or TRBD2 (6 bases each). The CDR3 length is 15 residues. The germline gives CDR1 SNHLY, CDR2 FYNNEI. Trimming left V 8 bases short and J 3 bases short, with 18 bases between. The CDR3 reads CASQHPGGATDTQYF. The DNA for the CDR3 is TGTGCCAGCCAACACCCCGGGGGCGCAACAGATACGCAGTATTTT. Using reference TRBV2 and TRBJ2-3 for the parts outside the CDR3, the full variable domain is EPEVTQTPSHQVTQMGQEVILRCVPISNHLYFYWYRQILGQKVEFLVSFYNNEISEKSEIFDDQFSVERPDGSNFTLKIRSTKLEDSAMYFCASQHPGGATDTQYFGPGTRLTVL.

At least ten counts were recorded for this clonotype. The chain uses TRBV12-3 or TRBV12-4 and TRBJ2-7, with TRBD2 matching 11 bases. CDR3 length equals 14 residues. Trimming cost V 6 bases and J 1 base; bases outside gene matches: 2. The CDR3 protein is CASSPSGRSYEQYF. Here the CDR3 DNA reads TGTGCCAGCAGCCCTAGCGGGAGGTCCTACGAGCAGTACTTC.

The V call is TRBV9, the J call TRBJ2-2, with D tentatively TRBD2 (5 bases). This CDR3 contains 14 residues. V was pared by 7 bases and J by 2 bases, with 12 bases between. Germline lookup yields CDR1 SGDLS and CDR2 YYNGEE. The CDR3 sequence is CASRPRGNTGELFF. The CDR3 region has the DNA TGTGCCAGCCGGCCCCGGGGAAACACCGGGGAGCTGTTTTTT.

The chain couples TRBV19 to TRBJ2-2, with D tentatively TRBD1 (6 bases). The CDR3 runs 15 residues. Per germline, CDR1 LNHDA and CDR2 SQIVND (reference sequence). V lost 5 bases to trimming and J lost 3 bases, with 13 bases between them. CDR3 loop: CASSLWAGDTGELFF. In nucleotides, the CDR3 is TGTGCCAGTAGTCTCTGGGCAGGGGACACCGGGGAGCTGTTTTTT.

This clonotype showed up many times. This chain uses TRBV7-9 with TRBJ2-2; TRBD2 might be the D (6 bases). The ends were cut back, 5 bases at V and 7 bases at J, with 14 bases in the middle. From germline, CDR1 is SEHNR and CDR2 FQNEAQ (reference sequence). The CDR3 runs to 14 residues. CDR3 region: CASSPRQEGGELFF. CDR3 DNA: TGTGCCAGCAGCCCCCGCCAGGAGGGCGGGGAGCTGTTTTTT.

The chain links TRBV7-2 to TRBJ1-2; maybe TRBD1 (5 bases). The CDR3 loop spans 14 amino acids. Germline V gives CDR1 SGHTA, CDR2 FQGNSA. V shed 5 bases and J shed 5 bases, with 15 bases lying between them. The CDR3 region is CASSPGGVHYGYTF. CDR3 bases: TGTGCCAGCAGCCCCGGGGGGGTCCATTATGGCTACACCTTC.

This clonotype was detected ten times or more. The chain combines TRBV10-3 with TRBJ2-2, with 7 bases aligning to TRBD1. The germline CDR1 and CDR2 sequences are ENHRY and SYGVKD. V lost 6 bases to trimming and J lost 4 bases; unmatched junction nucleotides: 11. The CDR3 length is 16 residues. The CDR3 DNA sequence: TGTGCCATCAGCTATACAGGGGCCGGCACCACCGGGGAGCTGTTTTTT. It is translated as CAISYTGAGTTGELFF.

This clonotype came up many times. The chain uses TRBV20-1 and TRBJ2-3; 8 bases agree with TRBD1. This CDR3 has 13 amino acids. From germline, CDR1 is DFQATT and CDR2 SNEGSKA (reference sequence). The CDR3 reads CSPQGAGTDTQYF. Here the CDR3 DNA reads TGCAGCCCCCAGGGGGCAGGAACAGATACGCAGTATTTT.